These 15 T cell receptor beta chains originate from one sample sequenced in a study of human T cells and chemical hapten exposure. Time point denoted: patch test 3, about 24 weeks after DPC sensitization. This sample's treatment: therapeutic diphenylcyclopropenone sensitization with weekly scalp DPC. MiXCR, run by TCRdb on the RACE reads, gives a single entry per CDR3 protein. The profile shows some 170,000 distinct CDR3 sequences, around a quarter of them singletons. The sample here was whole blood, taken in connection with sensitization to the hapten diphenylcyclopropenone (DPC). Source of these receptors: a young woman with alopecia areata. Some clones in this sample may be carry-over from other donors' samples.

This clonotype was picked up a small number of times. This chain links TRBV5-6 with TRBJ1-1, with D unclear. The V gene lost 0 bases and the J gene lost 11 bases, with 14 bases spanning the gap. This CDR3 spans 13 amino acids. Looked up from germline, CDR1 is SGHDT and CDR2 is YYEEEE. The CDR3 here is CASSLGSMSMAFF. DNA of the CDR3: TGTGCCAGCAGCTTGGGAAGTATGTCAATGGCTTTCTTT.

The J gene is TRBJ2-5, the V gene TRBV25-1; 9 positions match TRBD1. The ends lost 3 bases at V and 3 bases at J; junction bases unmatched: 20. CDR3 length equals 20 residues. The germline gives CDR1 MGHDK, CDR2 SYGVNS. Here the CDR3 DNA reads TGTGCCAGCAGTGACTACCCAGGGACAGGGATGACAGCTAGTGAAGAGACCCAGTACTTC. Protein product: CASSDYPGTGMTASEETQYF.

The chain recombines TRBV7-6 with TRBJ2-1, with TRBD2 matching 12 bases. The V gene end was trimmed by 5 bases and the J gene end by 4 bases; junction bases not matched to a gene: 6. The CDR3 has 16 residues. The germline gives CDR1 SGHVS, CDR2 FNYEAQ. In nucleotides, the CDR3 is TGTGCCAGCAGCACCGGACTAGCGGGGAGGTACAATGAGCAGTTCTTC. This sequence encodes CASSTGLAGRYNEQFF.

A single count supports this clonotype. A much larger clone lies one base from this, so it may be a read error. This rearrangement joins TRBV5-6 to TRBJ2-1; 8 bases are shared with TRBD2. The CDR3 contains 15 residues. The germline CDR1 and CDR2 sequences are SGHDT and YYEEEE. The CDR3 spells CASSSAGAPGNDQFF. The DNA for the CDR3 is TGTGCCAGCTCCTCAGCGGGAGCGCCGGGGAATGACCAGTTCTTC.

This clonotype turned up a few times. This rearrangement joins TRBV4-1 to TRBJ2-6; D is unresolved. This CDR3 spans 16 amino acids. Germline V lookup: CDR1 MGHRA, CDR2 YSYEKL. Trimming shortened V by 0 bases and J by 2 bases, and 8 bases separated the two germline ends. The CDR3 spells CASSQEPATGANVLTF. The CDR3 DNA reads as TGCGCCAGCAGCCAAGAACCGGCAACTGGGGCCAACGTCCTGACTTTC.

The genes are TRBV29-1 and TRBJ1-3; D call uncertain. Germline V gives CDR1 SQVTM, CDR2 ANQGSEA. CDR3 length: 10 residues. Between the trimmed V and J ends, which lost 8 bases and 4 bases, there was a span of 6 bases. The chain's CDR3 is CSFQGNTIYF. DNA of the CDR3: TGCAGCTTTCAAGGAAACACCATATATTTT.

The chain recombines TRBV27 with TRBJ2-7; D uncertain. The CDR3 is 15 amino acids. CDR1 and CDR2 (germline): MNHEY, SMNVEV (reference sequence). The ends were cut back, 2 bases at V and 4 bases at J, with 15 bases in the middle. The CDR3: CASSLKGTTAYEQYF. Written as DNA, the CDR3 is TGTGCCAGCAGTTTAAAGGGCACAACGGCGTACGAGCAGTACTTC.

V is TRBV5-1 and J is TRBJ2-7, with TRBD2 identical over 12 bases. The ends lost 5 bases at V and 6 bases at J; junction bases unmatched: 9. Germline V gene lookup returns CDR1 SGHRS and CDR2 YFSETQ. The CDR3 runs 15 residues. CDR3 bases: TGCGCCAGCAGTTCTGGACTAGCGGGACCGGGCGAGCAGTACTTC. Translated, it gives CASSSGLAGPGEQYF.

The chain is built from TRBV7-3 and TRBJ2-7; possibly TRBD1 for D (8 bases). V lost 3 bases and J lost 7, with 13 bases in between. Germline CDR1 is SGHTA and CDR2 is FQGTGA. This CDR3 contains 13 residues. The CDR3 nucleotides are TGTGCCAGCAGCTTTAACAGGGGGGGAGAGCAGTACTTC. Translating it yields CASSFNRGGEQYF.

This chain uses TRBV7-6 with TRBJ1-2; 8 bases are shared with TRBD1. Germline loops: CDR1 SGHVS, CDR2 FNYEAQ. The length of the CDR3 is 16 residues. V gave up 4 bases and J gave up 6 bases; unmatched junction bases: 13. The CDR3 protein is CASSSQARGQEDGYTF. The CDR3 DNA follows: TGTGCCAGCAGCTCCCAAGCGAGGGGACAGGAAGATGGCTACACCTTC.

V and J are TRBV4-2 and TRBJ1-1; D unresolved. Per germline, CDR1 LGHNA and CDR2 YNFKEQ. The CDR3 length is 13 residues. The V gene lost 4 bases and the J gene lost 2 bases, with 8 bases spanning the gap. The CDR3 sequence: CASSPQANTEAFF. The CDR3 bases are TGTGCCAGCAGCCCCCAGGCCAACACTGAAGCTTTCTTT.

V gene TRBV5-6 combines with J gene TRBJ2-2, with D possibly being TRBD1 (5 bases). V dropped 0 bases and J dropped 4 bases, with 13 bases sitting between them. CDR3 size: 16 residues. Germline CDR1 SGHDT, CDR2 YYEEEE. CDR3 sequence reads: CASSLVGQGTTGELFF. CDR3 sequence (DNA): TGTGCCAGCAGCTTGGTTGGGCAGGGAACCACCGGGGAGCTGTTTTTT.

The rearrangement uses TRBV25-1 and TRBJ2-3; 11 bases match TRBD2. V lost 1 base to trimming and J lost 0 bases; unmatched junction nucleotides: 9. Germline V gene lookup returns CDR1 MGHDK and CDR2 SYGVNS. The CDR3 loop spans 19 amino acids. CDR3 sequence reads: CASSELGSSGRPSTDTQYF. DNA of the CDR3: TGTGCCAGCAGTGAATTGGGGTCTAGCGGGAGGCCTAGCACAGATACGCAGTATTTT.

The table lists this clonotype with a few counts. The V and J genes are TRBV29-1 and TRBJ1-2; D is ambiguous. This CDR3 comprises 12 residues. CDR1 and CDR2 from the germline V gene are SQVTM and ANQGSEA. V lost 8 bases and J 8 bases, leaving 18 bases between the germline ends. The CDR3 DNA reads as TGCAGCTCCGTGGAGGGCCCTTACGGCTACACCTTC. Amino acids: CSSVEGPYGYTF.

V gene TRBV4-1 combines with J gene TRBJ1-4; no clear D. Germline CDR1 reads MGHRA; CDR2 reads YSYEKL. CDR3 length: 17 residues. Trimming pared 0 bases from V and 7 bases from J, leaving 18 bases between. Written as DNA, the CDR3 is TGCGCCAGCAGCCAAGATCGAGACTCCGCCGGAGGTGAAAAACTGTTTTTT. This gives the protein CASSQDRDSAGGEKLFF.